This TCR beta chain was obtained from a study of technical replicates of blood from a handful of donors. Here immunoSEQ multiplex PCR was the method, and the copy in TCRdb shows in-frame clones only, minus some. The sample shows 75,000 to 100,000 clones, 95% of them seen only once. The CDR3 is 15 residues long. Germline V gene sequence: CDR1 SGHVS, CDR2 FQNEAQ. Losses at the gene ends were 5 bases for V and 0 bases for J; bases not matched to a gene: 4. The material sequenced was T cells isolated from PBMCs. The TCR was taken from a human donor in good health. The chain recombines TRBV7-8 with TRBJ2-1, with 7 nucleotides matching TRBD2. In DNA form, the CDR3 reads TGTGCCAGCAGCGGGAGGGCACGCTCCTACAATGAGCAGTTCTTC. Protein sequence: CASSGRARSYNEQFF.